Listed here is a single T cell receptor (beta chain). The data derive from a study of blood T cell repertoires in COVID-19. Study-wide context: The study drew acute and convalescent COVID-19 samples from the United States, Italy and Spain.

Authors' data handling: From reference gene primer amplification, estimates of nucleated cell counts were derived. Repertoires were generated with immunoSEQ multiplex PCR, while TCRdb's copy carries only in-frame clones and drops some. That table supplies the V and J calls and clone size; D and trimming were determined from the DNA. Among about 130,000 clones listed, roughly four fifths were seen once. This CDR3 has 14 amino acids. J lost 6 bases, V lost 10 bases, and 12 bases had no gene match. The V gene's germline CDR1 is SGHTA and CDR2 FQGNSA. This receptor was taken from a woman older than 75 with acute or convalescent COVID-19. The chain uses TRBV7-2 and TRBJ1-1, with TRBD1 matching over 9 bases. The specimen sequenced was peripheral blood. The DNA for the CDR3 is TGTGCCACCCGGACGGGGGACAGGGTCTCTGAAGCTTTCTTT. Translating it yields CATRTGDRVSEAFF.